A selection of T cell receptor beta chains follows, all from one sample in a study of blood T cell repertoires in COVID-19. Assay: immunoSEQ multiplex PCR; the TCRdb copy retains only in-frame clones and omits some. This table has approximately 170,000 clones, 88% appearing once. Input material: PBMCs or T cells enriched from blood (not recorded which). All receptors come from a woman aged 18-29 years who had recovered from COVID-19. CDR3s include the opening cysteine and the closing phenylalanine or tryptophan. A D gene is named only where the DNA matches it firmly. Clone size is shown for a subset of rows, as once, few, many or a class of expanded clone.

CDR3 length,clone size,V gene,D gene,J gene,CDR3 protein,CDR3 DNA
15,.,TRBV24-1,.,TRBJ1-2,CATSAATGTNYGYTF,TGTGCCACCAGTGCCGCCACAGGGACTAACTATGGCTACACCTTC
15,.,TRBV6-5,.,TRBJ1-5,CASSYRRAPNQPQHF,TGTGCCAGCAGTTATCGCAGGGCCCCCAATCAGCCCCAGCATTTT
14,few,TRBV18,.,TRBJ2-7,CASSPGAGIHEQYF,TGTGCCAGCTCACCAGGGGCAGGGATCCACGAGCAGTACTTC
14,.,TRBV6-9,.,TRBJ2-4,CASSPRLAKNIQYF,TGTGCCAGCAGTCCCCGGTTAGCCAAAAACATTCAGTACTTC
14,once,TRBV28,.,TRBJ1-2,CASSSLNSYYGYTF,TGTGCCAGCAGTTCCCTTAACAGCTACTATGGCTACACCTTC
16,.,TRBV11-2,TRBD1,TRBJ2-7,CASSISGTGLNYEQYF,TGTGCCAGCAGCATCAGCGGGACAGGGCTCAACTACGAGCAGTACTTC
16,once,TRBV24-1,.,TRBJ1-5,CATSDSLDSVNQPQHF,TGTGCCACCAGTGACTCCCTTGACAGTGTGAATCAGCCCCAGCATTTT
14,.,TRBV5-1,.,TRBJ1-1,CASSLRERYTEAFF,TGCGCCAGCAGCTTACGAGAACGATACACTGAAGCTTTCTTT
18,.,TRBV7-8,TRBD1,TRBJ1-5,CASSSGQGIFYSNQPQHF,TGTGCCAGCAGCTCGGGACAGGGGATCTTTTATAGCAATCAGCCCCAGCATTTT
16,few,TRBV28,TRBD2,TRBJ2-7,CASRLAGANQNYEQYF,TGTGCCAGCAGGTTAGCGGGGGCAAACCAAAACTACGAGCAGTACTTC
11,.,TRBV12-3/TRBV12-4,.,TRBJ1-4,CASHGGEKLFF,TGTGCCAGCCATGGGGGGGAAAAACTGTTTTTT